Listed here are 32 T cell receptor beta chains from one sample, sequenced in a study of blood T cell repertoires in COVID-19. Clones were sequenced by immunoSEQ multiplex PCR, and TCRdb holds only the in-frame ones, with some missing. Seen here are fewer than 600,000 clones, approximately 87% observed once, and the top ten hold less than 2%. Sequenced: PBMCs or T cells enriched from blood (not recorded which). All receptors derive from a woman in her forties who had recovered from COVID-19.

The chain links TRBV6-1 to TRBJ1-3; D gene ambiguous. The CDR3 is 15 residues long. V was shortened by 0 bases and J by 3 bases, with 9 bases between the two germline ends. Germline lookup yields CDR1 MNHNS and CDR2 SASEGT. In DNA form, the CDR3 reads TGTGCCAGCAGTGAAGCGCGGGCGATTGGAAACACCATATATTTT. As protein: CASSEARAIGNTIYF.

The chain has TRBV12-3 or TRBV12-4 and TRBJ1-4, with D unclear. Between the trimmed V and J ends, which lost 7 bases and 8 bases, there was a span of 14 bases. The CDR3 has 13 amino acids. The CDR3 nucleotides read TGTGCCAGCACATTGGGCTTTGGGGAAAAACTGTTTTTT. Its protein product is CASTLGFGEKLFF.

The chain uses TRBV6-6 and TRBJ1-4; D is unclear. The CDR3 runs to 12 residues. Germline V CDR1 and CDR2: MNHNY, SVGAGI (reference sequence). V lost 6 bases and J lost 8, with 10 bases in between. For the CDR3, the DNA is TGTGCCAGCAGCCCCCGCGGAGAAAAACTGTTTTTT. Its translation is CASSPRGEKLFF.

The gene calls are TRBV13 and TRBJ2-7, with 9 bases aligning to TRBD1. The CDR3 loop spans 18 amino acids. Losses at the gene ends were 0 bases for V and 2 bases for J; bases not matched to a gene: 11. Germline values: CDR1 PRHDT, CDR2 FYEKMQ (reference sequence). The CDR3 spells CASSLGRKGQGRTYEQYF. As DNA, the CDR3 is TGTGCCAGCAGCTTAGGCCGAAAGGGACAGGGACGCACCTACGAGCAGTACTTC.

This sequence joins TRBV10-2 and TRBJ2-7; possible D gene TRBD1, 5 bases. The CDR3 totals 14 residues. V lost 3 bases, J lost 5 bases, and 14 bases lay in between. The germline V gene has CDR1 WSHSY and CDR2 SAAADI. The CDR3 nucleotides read TGCGCCAGCAGTGAAGAGACAGTTGCGGACGAGCAGTACTTC. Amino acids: CASSEETVADEQYF.

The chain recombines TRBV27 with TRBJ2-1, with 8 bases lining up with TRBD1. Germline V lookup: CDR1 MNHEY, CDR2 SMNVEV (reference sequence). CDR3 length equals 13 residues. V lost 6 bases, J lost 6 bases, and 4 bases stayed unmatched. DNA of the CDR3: TGTGCCAGCAGCTGGACAGGGTCCAATGAGCAGTTCTTC. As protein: CASSWTGSNEQFF.

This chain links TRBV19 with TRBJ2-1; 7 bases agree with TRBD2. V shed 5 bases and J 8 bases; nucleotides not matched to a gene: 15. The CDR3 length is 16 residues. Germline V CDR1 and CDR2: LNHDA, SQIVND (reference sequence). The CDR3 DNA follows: TGTGCCAGTAGTTTGGGGTTACCGGGAGGAAGGGATGAGCAGTTCTTC. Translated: CASSLGLPGGRDEQFF. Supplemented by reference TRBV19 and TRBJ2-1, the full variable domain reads DGGITQSPKYLFRKEGQNVTLSCEQNLNHDAMYWYRQDPGQGLRLIYYSQIVNDFQKGDIAEGYSVSREKKESFPLTVTSAQKNPTAFYLCASSLGLPGGRDEQFFGPGTRLTVL.

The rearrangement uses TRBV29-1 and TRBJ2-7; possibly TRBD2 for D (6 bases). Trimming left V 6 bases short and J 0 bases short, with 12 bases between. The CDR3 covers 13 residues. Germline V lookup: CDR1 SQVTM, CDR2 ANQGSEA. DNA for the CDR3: TGCAGCGTGTCGGGACTCCTCTCCTACGAGCAGTACTTC. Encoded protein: CSVSGLLSYEQYF.

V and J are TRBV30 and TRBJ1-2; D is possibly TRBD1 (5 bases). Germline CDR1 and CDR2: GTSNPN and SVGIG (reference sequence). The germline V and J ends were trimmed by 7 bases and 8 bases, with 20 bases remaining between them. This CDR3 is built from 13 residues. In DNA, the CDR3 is TGTGCCTTCTCCTCCTTCAGGGTGAGAGGCTACACCTTC. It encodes CAFSSFRVRGYTF.

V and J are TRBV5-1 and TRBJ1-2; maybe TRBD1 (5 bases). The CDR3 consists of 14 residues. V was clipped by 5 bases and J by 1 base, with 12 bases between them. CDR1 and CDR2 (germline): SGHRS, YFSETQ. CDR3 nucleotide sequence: TGCGCCAGCAGGCCTGACAGAGTTAACTATGGCTACACCTTC. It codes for CASRPDRVNYGYTF.

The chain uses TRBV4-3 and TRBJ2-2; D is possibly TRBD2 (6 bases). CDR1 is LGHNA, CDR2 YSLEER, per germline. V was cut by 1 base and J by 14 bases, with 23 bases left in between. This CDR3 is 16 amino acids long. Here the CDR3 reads CASSQVTGTWTGDLFF. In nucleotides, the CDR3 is TGCGCCAGCAGCCAAGTTACCGGGACTTGGACGGGTGATCTGTTTTTT.

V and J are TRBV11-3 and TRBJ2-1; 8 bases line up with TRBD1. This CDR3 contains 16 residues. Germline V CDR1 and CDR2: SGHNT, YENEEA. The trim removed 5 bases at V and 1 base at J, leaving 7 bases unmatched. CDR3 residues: CASSPQTGESYNEQFF. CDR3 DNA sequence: TGTGCCAGCAGCCCCCAGACAGGGGAATCCTACAATGAGCAGTTCTTC.

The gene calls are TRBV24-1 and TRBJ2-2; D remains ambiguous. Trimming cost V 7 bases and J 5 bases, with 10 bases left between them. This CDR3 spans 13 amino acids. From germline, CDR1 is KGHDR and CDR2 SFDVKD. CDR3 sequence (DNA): TGTGCCACCAGCCTAACGGAGACCGGGGAGCTGTTTTTT. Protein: CATSLTETGELFF.

The CDR3 spells CASSPPQGLAETQYF. The CDR3 DNA sequence: TGTGCCAGCAGCCCACCCCAGGGGTTGGCCGAGACCCAGTACTTC. The rearrangement uses TRBV11-3 and TRBJ2-5; D is perhaps TRBD1 (6 bases). CDR1 is SGHNT and CDR2 is YENEEA in the germline V gene. The CDR3 spans 15 residues. V gave up 5 bases and J gave up 5 bases, with 18 bases separating them.

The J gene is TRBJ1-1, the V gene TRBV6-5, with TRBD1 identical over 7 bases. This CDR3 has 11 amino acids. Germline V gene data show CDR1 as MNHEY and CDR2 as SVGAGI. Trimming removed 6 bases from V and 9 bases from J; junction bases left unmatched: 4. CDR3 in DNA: TGTGCCAGCAGGGTGGGACAGCAAGCTTTCTTT. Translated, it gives CASRVGQQAFF.

The CDR3 sequence is CASSPRQEGGSSTDTQYF. The CDR3 DNA reads TGTGCCAGTAGTCCACGCCAGGAGGGCGGGAGCAGCACAGATACGCAGTATTTT. The chain is built from TRBV19 and TRBJ2-3; TRBD2 agrees at 7 bases. Trimming took 5 bases from V and 0 from J; bases not matched to a gene: 14. Per germline, CDR1 LNHDA and CDR2 SQIVND (reference sequence). This CDR3 has 18 residues.

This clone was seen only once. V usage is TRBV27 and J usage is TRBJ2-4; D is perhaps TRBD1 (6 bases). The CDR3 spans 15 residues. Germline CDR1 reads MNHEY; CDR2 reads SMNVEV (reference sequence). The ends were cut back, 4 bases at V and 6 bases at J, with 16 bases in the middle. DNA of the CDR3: TGTGCCAGCAGTTCAAGGGGACAATTTAGAAACATTCAGTACTTC. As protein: CASSSRGQFRNIQYF.

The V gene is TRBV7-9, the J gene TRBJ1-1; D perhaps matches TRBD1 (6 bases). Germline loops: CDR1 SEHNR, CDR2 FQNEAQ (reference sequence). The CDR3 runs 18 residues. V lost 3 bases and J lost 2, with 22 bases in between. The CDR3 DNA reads TGTGCCAGCAGCTTCCCCGAGGGGACAAGGGGAGTAAACACTGAAGCTTTCTTT. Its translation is CASSFPEGTRGVNTEAFF. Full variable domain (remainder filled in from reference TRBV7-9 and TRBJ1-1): DTGVSQNPRHKITKRGQNVTFRCDPISEHNRLYWYRQTLGQGPEFLTYFQNEAQLEKSRLLSDRFSAERPKGSFSTLEIQRTEQGDSAMYLCASSFPEGTRGVNTEAFFGQGTRLTVV.

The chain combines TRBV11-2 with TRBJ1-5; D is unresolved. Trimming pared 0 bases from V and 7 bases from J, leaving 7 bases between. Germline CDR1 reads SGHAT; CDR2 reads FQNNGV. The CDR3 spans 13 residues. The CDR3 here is CASSLDTAQPQHF. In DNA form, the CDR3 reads TGTGCCAGCAGCTTAGATACTGCGCAGCCCCAGCATTTT.

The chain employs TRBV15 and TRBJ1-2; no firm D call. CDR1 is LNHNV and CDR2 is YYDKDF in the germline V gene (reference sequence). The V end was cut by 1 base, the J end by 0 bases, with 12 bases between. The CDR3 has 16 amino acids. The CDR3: CATSRAAGTPNYGYTF. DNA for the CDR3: TGTGCCACCAGCAGAGCCGCGGGAACCCCTAACTATGGCTACACCTTC.

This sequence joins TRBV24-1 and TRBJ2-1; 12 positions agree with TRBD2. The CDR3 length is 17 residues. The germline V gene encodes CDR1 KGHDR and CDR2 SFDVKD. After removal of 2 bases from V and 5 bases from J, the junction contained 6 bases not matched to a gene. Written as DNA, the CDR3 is TGTGCCACCAGTGATTGGAGGACTAGCGGGAACCACAATGAGCAGTTCTTC. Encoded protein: CATSDWRTSGNHNEQFF.

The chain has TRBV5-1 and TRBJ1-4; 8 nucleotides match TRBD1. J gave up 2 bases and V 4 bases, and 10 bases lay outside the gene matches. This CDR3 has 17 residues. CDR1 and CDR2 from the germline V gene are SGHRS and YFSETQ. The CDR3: CASSPKDRVGTNEKLFF. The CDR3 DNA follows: TGCGCCAGCAGCCCGAAGGACAGGGTGGGGACTAATGAAAAACTGTTTTTT.

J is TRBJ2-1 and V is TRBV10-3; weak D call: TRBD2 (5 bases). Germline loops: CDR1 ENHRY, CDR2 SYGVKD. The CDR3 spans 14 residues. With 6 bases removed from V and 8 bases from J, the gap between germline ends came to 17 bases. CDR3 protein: CAISVDSSGDEQFF. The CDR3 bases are TGTGCCATCAGCGTGGACTCCAGCGGCGATGAGCAGTTCTTC.

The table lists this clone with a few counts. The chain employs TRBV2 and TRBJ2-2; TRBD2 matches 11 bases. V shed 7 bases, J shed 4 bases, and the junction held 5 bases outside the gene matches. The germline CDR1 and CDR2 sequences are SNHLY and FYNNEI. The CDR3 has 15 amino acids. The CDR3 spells CASNLGTSGTGELFF. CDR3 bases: TGTGCCAGCAACCTCGGGACTAGCGGCACCGGGGAGCTGTTTTTT.

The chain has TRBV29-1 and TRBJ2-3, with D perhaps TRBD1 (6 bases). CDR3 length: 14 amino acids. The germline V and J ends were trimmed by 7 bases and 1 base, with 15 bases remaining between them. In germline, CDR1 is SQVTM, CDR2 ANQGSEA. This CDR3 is CSAKPQGGTDTQYF. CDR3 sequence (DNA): TGCAGCGCGAAGCCACAGGGAGGCACAGATACGCAGTATTTT.

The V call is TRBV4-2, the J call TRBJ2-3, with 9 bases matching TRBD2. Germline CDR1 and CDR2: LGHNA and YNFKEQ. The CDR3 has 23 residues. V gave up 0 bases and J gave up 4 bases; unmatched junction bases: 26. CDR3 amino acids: CASSQDSILTGRIEREAPDTQYF. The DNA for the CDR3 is TGTGCCAGCAGCCAAGATAGTATCTTGACAGGGAGAATAGAGCGGGAGGCCCCAGATACGCAGTATTTT.

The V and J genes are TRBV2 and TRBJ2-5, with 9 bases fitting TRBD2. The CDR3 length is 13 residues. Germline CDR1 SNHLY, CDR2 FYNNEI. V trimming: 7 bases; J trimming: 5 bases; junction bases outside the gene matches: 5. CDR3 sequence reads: CASISGRTETQYF. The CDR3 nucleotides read TGTGCCAGCATCAGCGGGAGGACGGAGACCCAGTACTTC.

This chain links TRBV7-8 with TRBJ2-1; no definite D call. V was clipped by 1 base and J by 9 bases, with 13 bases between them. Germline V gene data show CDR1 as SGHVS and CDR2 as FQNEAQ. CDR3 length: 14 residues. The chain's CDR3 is CASSLVSFRSEQFF. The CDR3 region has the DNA TGTGCCAGCAGCTTAGTTAGCTTTCGTAGTGAGCAGTTCTTC.

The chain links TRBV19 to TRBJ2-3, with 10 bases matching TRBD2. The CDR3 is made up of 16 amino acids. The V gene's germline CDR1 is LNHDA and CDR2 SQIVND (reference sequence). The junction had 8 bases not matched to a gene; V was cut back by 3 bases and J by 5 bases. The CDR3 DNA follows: TGTGCCAGTAGTATTTATTCTCTAGCGGGAGAAGATACGCAGTATTTT. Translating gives CASSIYSLAGEDTQYF.

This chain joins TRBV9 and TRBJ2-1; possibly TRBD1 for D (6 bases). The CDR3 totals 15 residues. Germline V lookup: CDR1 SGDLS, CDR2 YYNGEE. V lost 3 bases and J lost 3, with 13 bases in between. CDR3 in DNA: TGTGCCAGCAGCGGCAGGGGTGGTTTCTACAATGAGCAGTTCTTC. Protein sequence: CASSGRGGFYNEQFF.

The CDR3 DNA follows: TGTGCCAGCAGCCTCCCCGGGACTCTAACCTACGAGCAGTACTTC. Translation gives CASSLPGTLTYEQYF. The gene calls are TRBV6-2 or TRBV6-3 and TRBJ2-7, with D possibly being TRBD2 (6 bases). There are 15 residues in the CDR3. Germline CDR1 reads MNHEY; CDR2 reads SVGEGT. Trimming stripped 6 bases from V and 2 bases from J, with 17 bases between.

In nucleotides, the CDR3 is TGTGCCAGTAGTAACAGGGTGTACGACTATGGCTACACCTTC. This codes for CASSNRVYDYGYTF. The V call is TRBV19, the J call TRBJ1-2; tentatively, D is TRBD1 (6 bases). Germline values: CDR1 LNHDA, CDR2 SQIVND (reference sequence). Between the trimmed V and J ends, which lost 4 bases and 3 bases, there was a span of 12 bases. The CDR3 runs to 14 residues.